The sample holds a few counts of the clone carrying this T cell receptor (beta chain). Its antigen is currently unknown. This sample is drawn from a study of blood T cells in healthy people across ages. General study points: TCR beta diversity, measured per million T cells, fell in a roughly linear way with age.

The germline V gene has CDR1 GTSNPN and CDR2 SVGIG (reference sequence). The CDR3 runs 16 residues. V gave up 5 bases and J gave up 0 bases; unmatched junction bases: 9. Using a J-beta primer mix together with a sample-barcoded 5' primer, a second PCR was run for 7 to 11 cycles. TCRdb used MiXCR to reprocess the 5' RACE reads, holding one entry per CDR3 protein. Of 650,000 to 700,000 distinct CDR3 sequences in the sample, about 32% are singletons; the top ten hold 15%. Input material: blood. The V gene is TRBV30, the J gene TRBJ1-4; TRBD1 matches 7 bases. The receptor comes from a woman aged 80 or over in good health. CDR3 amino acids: CAWGQDSPATNEKLFF. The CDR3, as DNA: TGTGCCTGGGGACAGGACTCCCCTGCAACTAATGAAAAACTGTTTTTT.